The sequence of this T cell receptor (beta chain) was determined in a study of sequential checkpoint blockade in melanoma. Assay: immunoSEQ multiplex PCR; the TCRdb copy retains only in-frame clones and omits some. The repertoire holds approximately 28,000 clones, with 83% as singletons. Documented treatment: randomized to nivolumab then ipilimumab (arm A) or the reverse (arm B). The sequence derives from a human donor with melanoma. The material sequenced was CD8+ T cells sorted from blood (inferred from file names), taken from a patient given nivolumab and ipilimumab in sequence.

Here the CDR3 DNA reads TGTGCTACTCGGGAGGCTAGACTCTCGAGGAATGAGCAGTTCTTC. As protein: CATREARLSRNEQFF. This rearrangement joins TRBV6-1 to TRBJ2-1, with 7 bases aligning to TRBD2. This CDR3 has 15 residues. The germline V gene encodes CDR1 MNHNS and CDR2 SASEGT.